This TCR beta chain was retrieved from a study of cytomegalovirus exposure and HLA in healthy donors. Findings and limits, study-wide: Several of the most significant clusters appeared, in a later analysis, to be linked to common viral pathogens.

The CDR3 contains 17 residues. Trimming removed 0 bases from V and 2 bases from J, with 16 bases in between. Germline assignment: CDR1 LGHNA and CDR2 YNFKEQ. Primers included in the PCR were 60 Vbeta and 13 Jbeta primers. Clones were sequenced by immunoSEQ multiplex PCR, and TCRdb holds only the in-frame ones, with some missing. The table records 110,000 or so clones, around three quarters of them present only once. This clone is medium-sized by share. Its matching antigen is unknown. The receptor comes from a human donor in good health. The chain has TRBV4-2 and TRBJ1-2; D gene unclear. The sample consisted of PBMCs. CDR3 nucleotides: TGTGCCAGCAGCCAAGAATGGAGATCGTCCCTGAACTATGGCTACACCTTC. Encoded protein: CASSQEWRSSLNYGYTF.